What follows describes a single T cell receptor (beta chain). Antigen: not known. Here immunoSEQ multiplex PCR was the method, and the copy in TCRdb shows in-frame clones only, minus some. The sample shows roughly 1,100,000 clones, about 74% of them seen only once. This sample was taken from a study of shared clonotypes between healthy human individuals. Findings of the study overall: An effect of sequencing depth on clonotype sharing among donors was expected. Sampling covered nothing but blood. Tissue TCR repertoires likely differ from those found in blood.

Germline CDR1 reads SGHRS; CDR2 reads YFSETQ. The CDR3 loop spans 16 amino acids. The V and J ends lost 0 bases and 1 base, in that order; junction bases with no gene match: 1. Those who donated were healthy HIV-negative adults, with no recent acute infections or vaccinations reported. Donors were Caucasian adults residing in Nashville, Tennessee, USA. The chain uses TRBV5-1 and TRBJ2-3; 11 bases line up with TRBD2. The sequenced material came from memory CD4+ T cells sorted from blood. Subset: CD45RA-negative fraction. The sequence derives from a young man in good health. The CDR3: CASSLATSGGTDTQYF. The CDR3 DNA reads TGCGCCAGCAGCTTGGCGACTAGCGGGGGCACAGATACGCAGTATTTT.